This T cell receptor beta chain was sequenced during a study of T cell responses to AZD1222 COVID-19 vaccine. TCRdb's copy holds only in-frame clones and misses some; the assay was immunoSEQ multiplex PCR. The repertoire holds some 96,000 clones, with 88% as singletons. Whole-study findings and limits: Females made up more of the donors, who were largely white British, and clonal diversity may have come out too low. The study identified only five or six AZD1222 recipients as seropositive at baseline. Vaccine-associated CD4 TCRs ranged over spike, dominating at 160-218 and 743-854.

In its sample, this clone was seen once. Its target is not known. Germline V gene sequence: CDR1 LNHDA, CDR2 SQIVND (reference sequence). The length of the CDR3 is 11 residues. V lost 5 bases, J lost 6 bases, and 8 bases lay in between. The sequence was obtained from an adult in good health. Here the sequenced sample was peripheral blood, taken on day 0 of AZD1222 vaccination. The chain has TRBV19 and TRBJ2-7; D ambiguous. The CDR3 reads CASSFWGEQYF. The CDR3 coding sequence is TGTGCCAGTAGTTTTTGGGGCGAGCAGTACTTC.